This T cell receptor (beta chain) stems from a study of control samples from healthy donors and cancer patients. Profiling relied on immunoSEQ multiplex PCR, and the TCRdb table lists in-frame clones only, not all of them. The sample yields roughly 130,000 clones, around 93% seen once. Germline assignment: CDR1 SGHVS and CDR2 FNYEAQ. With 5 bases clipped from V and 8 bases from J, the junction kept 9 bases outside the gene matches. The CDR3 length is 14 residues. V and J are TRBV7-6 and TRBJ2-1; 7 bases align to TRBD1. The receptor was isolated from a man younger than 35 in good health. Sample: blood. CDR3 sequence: CASSPLGGRDEQFF. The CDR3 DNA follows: TGTGCCAGCAGCCCCCTAGGGGGCCGGGATGAGCAGTTCTTC.